Presented here are 14 T cell receptor beta chains from one specimen sequenced in a study of cytotoxic CD8 clonotypes in ibrutinib-treated CLL. Assay: immunoSEQ multiplex PCR; the TCRdb copy retains only in-frame clones and omits some. Here the sample spans roughly 300,000 clones, around 77% being singletons. The material sequenced was PBMCs, taken at disease progression, from a patient treated with ibrutinib. These receptor sequences come from a human donor with chronic lymphocytic leukemia.

This chain uses TRBV15 with TRBJ2-7; TRBD2 is a possible D gene (5 bases). The CDR3 sequence is 13 residues long. Looked up from germline, CDR1 is LNHNV and CDR2 is YYDKDF (reference sequence). V lost 0 bases to trimming and J lost 6 bases, with 9 bases between them. Here the CDR3 DNA reads TGTGCCACCAGCAGAGATAGGAGCGGCGAGCAGTACTTC. Translation gives CATSRDRSGEQYF. The complete variable domain, with remaining parts taken from reference TRBV15 and TRBJ2-7, reads DAMVIQNPRYQVTQFGKPVTLSCSQTLNHNVMYWYQQKSSQAPKLLFHYYDKDFNNEADTPDNFQSRRPNTSFCFLDIRSPGLGDTAMYLCATSRDRSGEQYFGPGTRLTVT.

The chain combines TRBV5-4 with TRBJ1-4; TRBD1 aligns across 7 bases. This CDR3 is built from 14 residues. The junction had 6 bases not matched to a gene; V was cut back by 3 bases and J by 7 bases. Germline V CDR1 and CDR2: SGHNT, YYREEE (reference sequence). The CDR3 region is CASSYGTELEKLFF. The CDR3 nucleotides read TGTGCCAGCAGCTACGGGACAGAGCTTGAAAAACTGTTTTTT.

The chain links TRBV9 to TRBJ1-2; 7 bases are shared with TRBD1. Per the germline V gene, CDR1 is SGDLS and CDR2 is YYNGEE. J lost 5 bases, V lost 4 bases, and 8 bases had no gene match. This CDR3 is 14 amino acids long. This chain's CDR3 is CASSPGGGLYGYTF. For the CDR3, the DNA is TGTGCCAGCAGCCCAGGGGGGGGGCTTTATGGCTACACCTTC.

The CDR3 here is CSVVVGGAGEKLFF. The CDR3 DNA is TGCAGCGTTGTGGTGGGTGGGGCTGGAGAAAAACTGTTTTTT. The genes are TRBV29-1 and TRBJ1-4; possible D gene TRBD1, 5 bases. Per germline, CDR1 SQVTM and CDR2 ANQGSEA. Deletions cut 4 bases from V and 8 bases from J, with 17 bases between. The CDR3 spans 14 residues. The full variable domain, its missing parts supplied by reference TRBV29-1 and TRBJ1-4, is SAVISQKPSRDICQRGTSLTIQCQVDSQVTMMFWYRQQPGQSLTLIATANQGSEATYESGFVIDKFPISRPNLTFSTLTVSNMSPEDSSIYLCSVVVGGAGEKLFFGSGTQLSVL.

The chain recombines TRBV19 with TRBJ2-5; 7 positions match TRBD2. The CDR3 length is 16 residues. Germline V gives CDR1 LNHDA, CDR2 SQIVND (reference sequence). With V trimmed by 2 bases and J by 5 bases, 11 bases remained unmatched. CDR3 residues: CASSIPPVAGAETQYF. The CDR3 nucleotides read TGTGCCAGTAGTATACCCCCGGTAGCGGGCGCGGAGACCCAGTACTTC.

This rearrangement joins TRBV5-1 to TRBJ2-5, with TRBD2 as a possible D gene (6 bases). Germline V lookup: CDR1 SGHRS, CDR2 YFSETQ. V shed 0 bases and J shed 5 bases, with 17 bases lying between them. This CDR3 comprises 16 residues. The CDR3 DNA follows: TGCGCCAGCAGCTTGGGGGGGACTTATACAAGGGAGACCCAGTACTTC. Translating gives CASSLGGTYTRETQYF.

Concerning this clone itself: The same CDR3 also results from other DNA sequences found in this sample. The chain couples TRBV28 to TRBJ1-5; no clear D. CDR1 MDHEN and CDR2 SYDVKM come from the germline V gene. V gave up 6 bases and J gave up 3 bases, with 3 bases separating them. The CDR3 is 11 amino acids. DNA of the CDR3: TGTGCCAGCAGCCTCAATCAGCCCCAGCATTTT. Protein sequence: CASSLNQPQHF. Full variable domain (rest looked up from reference TRBV28 and TRBJ1-5): DVKVTQSSRYLVKRTGEKVFLECVQDMDHENMFWYRQDPGLGLRLIYFSYDVKMKEKGDIPEGYSVSREKKERFSLILESASTNQTSMYLCASSLNQPQHFGDGTRLSIL.

V usage is TRBV15 and J usage is TRBJ2-3; 7 bases agree with TRBD1. Germline-derived CDR1 and CDR2 are LNHNV and YYDKDF (reference sequence). Losses at the gene ends were 5 bases for V and 3 bases for J; bases not matched to a gene: 5. The CDR3 covers 14 residues. The CDR3 DNA is TGTGCCACCAGCTATACCAGGGGGACAGATACGCAGTATTTT. It is translated as CATSYTRGTDTQYF.

The chain employs TRBV5-1 and TRBJ2-3; D not resolved. The CDR3 consists of 16 residues. Germline values: CDR1 SGHRS, CDR2 YFSETQ. Deletions cut 5 bases from V and 0 bases from J, with 16 bases between. DNA for the CDR3: TGCGCCAGCAGTATTAGAGAAGCTCTTAGCACAGATACGCAGTATTTT. It codes for CASSIREALSTDTQYF.

V gene TRBV15 combines with J gene TRBJ2-7; D remains ambiguous. Germline assignment: CDR1 LNHNV and CDR2 YYDKDF (reference sequence). The CDR3 covers 15 residues. The ends were cut back, 2 bases at V and 6 bases at J, with 17 bases in the middle. CDR3 coding DNA: TGTGCCACCAGCAGACACGCCGAAGGGTTTGGCGAGCAGTACTTC. Its protein is CATSRHAEGFGEQYF.

The chain carries TRBV20-1 and TRBJ2-7; no clear D gene. CDR1 and CDR2 (germline): DFQATT, SNEGSKA (reference sequence). The CDR3 loop spans 10 amino acids. Trimming pared 7 bases from V and 4 bases from J, leaving 8 bases between. In DNA form, the CDR3 reads TGCAGTGTCAAGCGATACGAGCAGTACTTC. It yields the protein CSVKRYEQYF.

The sample holds one count of this clone. This chain uses TRBV15 with TRBJ1-2; 9 bases align to TRBD1. The CDR3 spans 16 residues. CDR1 is LNHNV, CDR2 YYDKDF, per germline (reference sequence). The J segment lost 2 bases and the V segment lost 5 bases, leaving 9 bases of the junction unmatched. CDR3 region: CATSETGTGKNYGYTF. The CDR3 coding sequence is TGTGCCACCAGCGAAACCGGGACAGGGAAGAACTATGGCTACACCTTC.

J is TRBJ2-3 and V is TRBV5-4; TRBD2 matches at 7 bases. The germline V gene encodes CDR1 SGHNT and CDR2 YYREEE (reference sequence). The CDR3 is made up of 15 amino acids. Trimming took 1 base from V and 4 from J; bases not matched to a gene: 6. CDR3 residues: CASSLTAGLADTQYF. The CDR3 DNA sequence: TGTGCCAGCAGCTTGACAGCGGGGTTAGCAGATACGCAGTATTTT.

V usage is TRBV10-3 and J usage is TRBJ2-1; D might be TRBD1 or TRBD2, each matching 5 bases. The CDR3 loop spans 17 amino acids. V was trimmed by 0 bases and J by 7 bases, leaving 19 bases between them. Germline CDR1 reads ENHRY; CDR2 reads SYGVKD. The CDR3: CAISESGRLIGLNEQFF. CDR3 DNA: TGTGCCATCAGTGAGTCGGGACGGCTAATAGGTTTGAATGAGCAGTTCTTC.